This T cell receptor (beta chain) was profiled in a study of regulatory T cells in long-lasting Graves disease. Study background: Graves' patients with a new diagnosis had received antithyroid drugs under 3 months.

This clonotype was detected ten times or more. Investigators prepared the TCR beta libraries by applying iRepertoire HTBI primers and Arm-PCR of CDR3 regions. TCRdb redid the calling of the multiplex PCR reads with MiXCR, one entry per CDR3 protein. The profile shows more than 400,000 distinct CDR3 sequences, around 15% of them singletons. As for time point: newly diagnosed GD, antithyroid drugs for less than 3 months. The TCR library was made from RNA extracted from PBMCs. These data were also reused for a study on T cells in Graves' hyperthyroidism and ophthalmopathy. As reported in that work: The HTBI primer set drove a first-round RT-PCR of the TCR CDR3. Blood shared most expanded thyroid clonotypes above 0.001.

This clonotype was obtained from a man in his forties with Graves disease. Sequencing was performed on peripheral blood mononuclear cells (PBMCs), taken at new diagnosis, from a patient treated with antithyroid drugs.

In nucleotides, the CDR3 is TGTGCCAGCAGAAAGACCCGATGGACAGGTTTTGGGATGGGGCTGCCCCAGCATTTT. Translation: CASRKTRWTGFGMGLPQHF. The chain carries TRBV27 and TRBJ1-5; 7 nucleotides line up with TRBD1. Germline CDR1 MNHEY, CDR2 SMNVEV (reference sequence). The junction had 26 bases not matched to a gene; V was cut back by 6 bases and J by 9 bases. The CDR3 extends over 19 amino acids.